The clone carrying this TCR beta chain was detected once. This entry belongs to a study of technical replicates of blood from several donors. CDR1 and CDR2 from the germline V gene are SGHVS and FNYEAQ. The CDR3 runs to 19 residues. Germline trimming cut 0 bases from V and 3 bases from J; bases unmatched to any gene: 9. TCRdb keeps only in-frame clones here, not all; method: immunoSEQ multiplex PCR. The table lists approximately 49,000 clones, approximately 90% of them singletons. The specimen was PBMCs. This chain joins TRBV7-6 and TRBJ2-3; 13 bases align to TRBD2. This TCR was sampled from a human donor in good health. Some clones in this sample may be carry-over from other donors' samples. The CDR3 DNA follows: TGTGCCAGCAGCTTAGCGGGACTAGCGGGAAGTATGGTAACAGATACGCAGTATTTT. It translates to CASSLAGLAGSMVTDTQYF.